These T cell receptor beta chains were read from a single sample in a study of post-analysis software for immune sequencing data. TCRdb passed the PCR reads through MiXCR, listing each CDR3 protein once. This sample has almost 700,000 distinct CDR3 sequences; approximately 60% occur once, and the top ten carry 11%. The sequencing input was blood. These receptors came from a girl aged 2 to 9 with multiple sclerosis. Both conserved end residues are part of each CDR3. The order of the fields is D gene, V gene, J gene, clone size, CDR3 protein, CDR3 DNA. D genes are given only for firm matches. Not every row has a clone size; where given, it reads once, few, many or a size class.

>TRBD1|TRBV6-6|TRBJ2-1|-
CASVGTGRGSSYNEQFF
TGTGCCAGCGTCGGGACAGGCCGGGGGAGCTCCTACAATGAGCAGTTCTTC
>TRBD2|TRBV5-1|TRBJ2-1|-
CASSWIPGLAGVGSSYNEQFF
TGCGCCAGCAGCTGGATACCGGGACTAGCGGGGGTAGGGAGCTCCTACAATGAGCAGTTCTTC
>-|TRBV3-1|TRBJ2-1|-
CASSQSRVGVFNEQFF
TGTGCCAGCAGCCAAAGCAGGGTAGGGGTCTTCAATGAGCAGTTCTTC
>TRBD1|TRBV2|TRBJ1-1|-
CASSYDRGGTEAFF
TGTGCCAGCAGCTATGACAGGGGTGGGACTGAAGCTTTCTTT
>-|TRBV20-1|TRBJ2-1|few
CSARGPDIYNEQFF
TGCAGTGCTAGAGGGCCGGACATCTACAATGAGCAGTTCTTC
>TRBD1|TRBV10-3|TRBJ1-2|-
CAISEQIVQGARSYTF
TGTGCCATCAGTGAGCAAATCGTCCAGGGGGCGCGAAGCTACACCTTC
>TRBD1|TRBV5-1|TRBJ1-5|once
CASSLQGAFDQPQHF
TGCGCCAGCAGCTTACAGGGGGCATTCGATCAGCCCCAGCATTTT
>-|TRBV6-2/TRBV6-3|TRBJ2-3|-
CASSFSHTDTQYF
TGTGCCAGCAGTTTCTCACACACAGATACGCAGTATTTT
>-|TRBV10-3|TRBJ1-1|-
CAIRGLPNTEAFF
TGTGCCATCAGAGGACTGCCCAACACTGAAGCTTTCTTT
>-|TRBV11-2|TRBJ2-7|-
CASSYDRVPYFYEQYF
TGTGCCAGCAGTTATGACAGAGTCCCGTATTTCTACGAGCAGTACTTC
>-|TRBV21-1|TRBJ2-6|-
CASSKGADRGDGANVLTF
TGTGCCAGCAGCAAAGGTGCTGACAGGGGGGATGGGGCCAACGTCTTGACTTTC
>TRBD2|TRBV12-3/TRBV12-4|TRBJ2-2|few
CASSLGLVNTGELFF
TGTGCCAGCAGCCTCGGACTAGTTAACACCGGGGAGCTGTTTTTT
>TRBD2|TRBV5-1|TRBJ2-1|-
CASSWRLAGGVDEQFF
TGCGCCAGCAGCTGGCGCCTAGCGGGGGGAGTAGATGAGCAGTTCTTC
>-|TRBV7-2|TRBJ2-5|-
CASSSGSLEIQYF
TGTGCCAGCAGCTCCGGATCTTTAGAGATCCAGTACTTC
>TRBD2|TRBV4-2|TRBJ2-5|-
CASSQETTSPQRQETQYF
TGTGCCAGCAGCCAAGAGACGACTAGCCCCCAAAGACAAGAGACCCAGTACTTC
>-|TRBV10-2|TRBJ2-3|few
CASSDVLPTDTQYF
TGCGCCAGCAGTGATGTCCTACCCACAGATACGCAGTATTTT
>-|TRBV15|TRBJ1-2|-
CATSSSPARGYTF
TGTGCCACCAGCAGCTCACCCGCTAGGGGCTACACCTTC
>TRBD1|TRBV30|TRBJ2-7|-
CAWSRDSPYEQYF
TGTGCCTGGAGTAGGGACAGCCCCTACGAGCAGTACTTC
>-|TRBV5-1|TRBJ2-3|-
CASSLDVLDTQYF
TGCGCCAGCAGCTTGGATGTTTTAGATACGCAGTATTTT
>-|TRBV14|TRBJ2-1|-
CASSQVAGAANEQFF
TGTGCCAGCAGCCAAGTTGCGGGGGCCGCAAATGAGCAGTTCTTC
>-|TRBV27|TRBJ1-1|once
CASSFPGSAEAFF
TGTGCCAGCAGCTTCCCCGGGTCGGCTGAAGCTTTCTTT
>TRBD1|TRBV5-5|TRBJ2-1|many
CASSSGQGNEQFF
TGTGCCAGCAGCTCGGGACAGGGTAATGAGCAGTTCTTC
>TRBD1|TRBV20-1|TRBJ1-6|few
CSAREPPGQGYSPLHF
TGCAGTGCTAGGGAGCCCCCTGGACAGGGCTACTCACCCCTCCACTTT
>-|TRBV9|TRBJ2-7|-
CASSFDSGSNYEQYF
TGTGCCAGCAGCTTCGACAGTGGGAGTAACTACGAGCAGTACTTC
>-|TRBV25-1|TRBJ1-2|few
CASSEWDNSYGYTF
TGTGCCAGCAGTGAATGGGATAATAGCTATGGCTACACCTTC